The entry below gives a single T cell receptor (beta chain) sequence along with its context. The antigen is not known. The sample originates from a study of shared clonotypes between healthy human individuals. Germline-derived CDR1 and CDR2 are ENHRY and SYGVKD. The CDR3 loop spans 19 amino acids. The V gene lost 0 bases and the J gene lost 4 bases, with 22 bases spanning the gap. CD45RO negativity and positive selection for CCR7 defined naive CD8 cells, a population that excluded terminally differentiated effector memory CD45RA+ cells. Points from the study as a whole: Owing to a small donor count, the genetic and exposure-history diversity represented was limited. Sequencing depth was expected to influence donor clonotype sharing. It was only blood that was sampled, and tissue repertoires likely differ. In contrast to clonotypes shared by all four donors, non-shared clonotypes had lower generation probabilities.

Sequenced by immunoSEQ multiplex PCR; TCRdb stores in-frame clones only, minus some. In the table there are hundreds of thousands of clones, 90% to 97% of which are singletons. This TCR came from a woman in her twenties or thirties in good health. The chain has TRBV10-3 and TRBJ2-1, with D possibly TRBD2 on 5 matching bases. The sequencing input was naive CD8+ T cells sorted from blood. CDR3 loop: CAISESGLARPTTYNEQFF. CDR3 sequence (DNA): TGTGCCATCAGTGAGTCGGGTCTAGCTCGCCCGACTACTTACAATGAGCAGTTCTTC.